Below are 5 T cell receptor beta chains sequenced from a single sample in a study of cytomegalovirus exposure and HLA in healthy donors. Primers: 60 Vbeta forward and 13 Jbeta reverse. Produced via immunoSEQ multiplex PCR; TCRdb's table is partial and in-frame only. The data contain about 150,000 clones, about 79% of them singletons. The sample comprised PBMCs. Source of these receptors: a woman aged 25-40 years in good health and CMV-seronegative.

The genes are TRBV18 and TRBJ2-1, with D possibly matching TRBD2 (6 bases). In germline, CDR1 is KGHSH, CDR2 LQKENI. This CDR3 has 15 residues. The germline V and J ends were trimmed by 6 bases and 1 base, with 13 bases remaining between them. The CDR3 reads CASSYREVSYNEQFF. The CDR3 DNA is TGTGCCAGCTCTTATAGGGAGGTGTCCTACAATGAGCAGTTCTTC.

The J gene is TRBJ1-2, the V gene TRBV7-9; D remains unclear. Germline V gene data show CDR1 as SEHNR and CDR2 as FQNEAQ (reference sequence). V was trimmed by 2 bases and J by 6 bases, leaving 7 bases between them. The CDR3 runs to 12 residues. The DNA for the CDR3 is TGTGCCAGCAGCTTACTGGAGGATGGCTACACCTTC. This codes for CASSLLEDGYTF.

The chain recombines TRBV27 with TRBJ2-2; 10 positions match TRBD2. The germline gives CDR1 MNHEY, CDR2 SMNVEV (reference sequence). V shed 1 base and J 2 bases; nucleotides not matched to a gene: 4. This CDR3 is built from 17 residues. Here the CDR3 DNA reads TGTGCCAGCAGTTTATGGGTAGCGGGGGGCAACACCGGGGAGCTGTTTTTT. It translates to CASSLWVAGGNTGELFF.

The chain recombines TRBV6-5 with TRBJ1-2, with 7 nucleotides matching TRBD1. V trimming: 6 bases; J trimming: 4 bases; junction bases outside the gene matches: 5. In germline, CDR1 is MNHEY, CDR2 SVGAGI. The CDR3 totals 13 residues. CDR3 DNA: TGTGCCAGCAGCCCCCGGGACAGCTATGGCTACACCTTC. Protein: CASSPRDSYGYTF.

The rearrangement joins TRBV5-1 to TRBJ2-1, with 9 bases aligning to TRBD1. The CDR3 loop spans 16 amino acids. Trimming took 4 bases from V and 2 from J; bases not matched to a gene: 7. Germline lookup yields CDR1 SGHRS and CDR2 YFSETQ. The CDR3 is CASSRTGASTYNEQFF. CDR3 in DNA: TGCGCCAGCAGCCGGACAGGGGCCAGCACCTACAATGAGCAGTTCTTC.